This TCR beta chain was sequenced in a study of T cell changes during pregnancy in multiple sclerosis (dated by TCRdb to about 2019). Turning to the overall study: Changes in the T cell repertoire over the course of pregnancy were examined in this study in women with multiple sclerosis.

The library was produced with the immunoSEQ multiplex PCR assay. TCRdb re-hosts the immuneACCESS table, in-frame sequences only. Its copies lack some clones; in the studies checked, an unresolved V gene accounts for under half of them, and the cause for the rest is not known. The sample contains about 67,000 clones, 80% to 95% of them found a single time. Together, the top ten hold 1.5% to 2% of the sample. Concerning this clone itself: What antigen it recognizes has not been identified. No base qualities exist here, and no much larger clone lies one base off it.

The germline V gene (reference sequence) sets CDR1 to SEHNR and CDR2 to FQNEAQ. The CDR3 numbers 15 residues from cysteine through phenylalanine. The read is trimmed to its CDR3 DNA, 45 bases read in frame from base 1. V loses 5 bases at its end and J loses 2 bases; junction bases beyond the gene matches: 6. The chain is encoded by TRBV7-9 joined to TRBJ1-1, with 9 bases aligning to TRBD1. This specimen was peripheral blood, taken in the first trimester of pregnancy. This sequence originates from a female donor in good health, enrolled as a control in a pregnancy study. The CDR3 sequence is CASSPQGASNTEAFF. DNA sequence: TGTGCCAGCAGCCCACAGGGGGCCTCAAACACTGAAGCTTTCTTT.